The following is a TCR beta chain sequence with its context. Its antigen remains unidentified. V shed 4 bases and J 0 bases; nucleotides not matched to a gene: 7. This CDR3 comprises 16 residues. CDR1 is SGDLS, CDR2 YYNGEE, per germline. The study profiled TCR beta VDJ and CDR3 using genomic DNA as template. Using its own MiXCR run on the reads, TCRdb lists one record per CDR3 protein. The sample shows some 200,000 distinct CDR3 sequences, approximately 48% of them seen only once. Previously, flow cytometry had revealed CD8+CD57+ cell expansion in the patients chosen for sequencing. Patients uniformly had severe acquired aplastic anemia. Therapy had not been given to patients before blood sampling. This entry comes from a study of CD8+CD57+ T cells in acquired aplastic anemia. Study-wide results and caveats: Between the patient and control groups, CD8+ Simpson's diversity did not differ significantly. Patients and controls turned out to have approximately 29 CD8+ CDR3 sequences in common.

V is TRBV9 and J is TRBJ2-3; 8 bases are a match to TRBD1. This receptor was obtained from a human donor with aplastic anemia. The source material was sorted CD4+, CD8+, or CD8+CD57+ T cells (not recorded which) from PBMCs. CDR3 loop: CASSFRTGSSTDTQYF. DNA of the CDR3: TGTGCCAGCAGCTTCCGGACAGGGTCTAGCACAGATACGCAGTATTTT.